The 18 T cell receptor beta chains given below trace back to one sample, sequenced in a study of regulatory T cells in long-lasting Graves disease. Time point: persistent/refractory GD, antithyroid drugs over 5 years with positive TRAb. Scientists built the TCR library using RNA that was extracted from PBMCs. Library construction for TCR beta used iRepertoire HTBI primers and Arm-PCR of CDR3 regions. MiXCR was run by TCRdb on the multiplex PCR reads, yielding one entry per CDR3 protein. This sample has a few hundred thousand distinct CDR3 sequences, with 23% found just once. Material: peripheral blood mononuclear cells (PBMCs), obtained when the disease was refractory, from a patient treated with antithyroid drugs. These receptors were collected from a female donor with Graves disease.

The CDR3 bases are TGCAGTGCTAGAGATTACAGTTCCTACGAGCAGTACTTC. Protein product: CSARDYSSYEQYF. The chain is built from TRBV20-1 and TRBJ2-7; no firm D call. Germline CDR1 and CDR2: DFQATT and SNEGSKA (reference sequence). Trimming pared 0 bases from V and 1 base from J, leaving 7 bases between. The CDR3 has 13 residues.

This clonotype has at least ten counts. CDR3: CASSLDRSNYGYTF. For the CDR3, the DNA is TGTGCCAGCAGTTTGGACAGATCTAACTATGGCTACACCTTC. The chain links TRBV27 to TRBJ1-2; maybe TRBD1 (6 bases). Per the germline V gene, CDR1 is MNHEY and CDR2 is SMNVEV (reference sequence). Trimming removed 3 bases at V and 0 bases at J, with 8 bases between. There are 14 residues in the CDR3.

Note on this clonotype: A clone one base away is much larger, so this may be a read error. The CDR3 end shows no conserved phenylalanine or tryptophan, and so a read error is likely. The chain uses TRBV28 and TRBJ2-4, with D tentatively TRBD1 or TRBD2 (5 bases each). Looked up from germline, CDR1 is MDHEN and CDR2 is SYDVKM. The CDR3 is 15 amino acids. V was pared by 7 bases and J by 1 base, with 14 bases between. In nucleotides, the CDR3 is TGTGCCAGCAAGGGACCAGACCGGGCCAAAAACATTCAGTACCTC. Amino acids: CASKGPDRAKNIQYL.

With regard to this clonotype: This may be a read error, as it is one base from a much larger clone. In this CDR3 the conserved last residue, phenylalanine or tryptophan, is missing, so a read error is likely. The chain employs TRBV28 and TRBJ2-7; D gene uncertain. V was pared by 1 base and J by 3 bases, with 13 bases between. The CDR3 has 15 residues. Per the germline V gene, CDR1 is MDHEN and CDR2 is SYDVKM. The chain's CDR3 is CASSLYSPGLYEQYL. The CDR3 DNA reads as TGTGCCAGCAGTTTATATTCCCCCGGCCTCTACGAGCAGTACCTC.

Turning to this clonotype: This may arise from a read error, as a much more abundant clone is one base away. V usage is TRBV2 and J usage is TRBJ1-4, with 9 bases that match TRBD1. Germline-derived CDR1 and CDR2 are SNHLY and FYNNEI. The CDR3 runs to 15 residues. The DNA of the CDR3 is TGTGCCAGCAGTGGAATTAGGACAGGGGAGGAAAAACCGTTTTTT. It encodes CASSGIRTGEEKPFF.

In this sample, this clonotype turned up many times. This chain links TRBV27 with TRBJ2-7, with 7 bases matching TRBD1. With 6 bases clipped from V and 4 bases from J, the junction kept 6 bases outside the gene matches. Germline V gene data show CDR1 as MNHEY and CDR2 as SMNVEV (reference sequence). CDR3 size: 13 residues. The CDR3 here is CASSRDSLYEQYF. CDR3 DNA: TGTGCCAGCAGCCGGGACAGCCTGTACGAGCAGTACTTC.

This clonotype was counted many times. This chain links TRBV28 with TRBJ1-1; no clear D. The CDR3 totals 13 residues. CDR1 is MDHEN, CDR2 SYDVKM, per germline. V was clipped by 3 bases and J by 4 bases, with 9 bases between them. CDR3 sequence (DNA): TGTGCCAGCAGTTTCTCCACGGGCACTGAAGCTTTCTTT. This gives the protein CASSFSTGTEAFF.

This clonotype was seen repeatedly, ten times or more. This sequence joins TRBV6-1 and TRBJ1-2; D remains unclear. Looked up from germline, CDR1 is MNHNS and CDR2 is SASEGT. V was trimmed by 6 bases and J by 1 base, leaving 21 bases between them. The CDR3 loop spans 17 amino acids. CDR3 DNA sequence: TGTGCCAGCAGCCCCGTTGTCCCAGGCGGAGGTAACTATGGCTACACCTTC. Translation: CASSPVVPGGGNYGYTF.

The J gene is TRBJ2-3, the V gene TRBV7-3, with a tentative D call TRBD1 (6 bases). From germline, CDR1 is SGHTA and CDR2 FQGTGA. Between the trimmed V and J ends, which lost 5 bases and 6 bases, there was a span of 18 bases. CDR3 size: 15 residues. The CDR3 coding sequence is TGTGCCAGCAGCCCGAACGGCCGGCAGGGGGATACGCAGTATTTT. Protein: CASSPNGRQGDTQYF.

V usage is TRBV4-1 and J usage is TRBJ1-2; TRBD1 might be the D (5 bases). CDR3 size: 15 residues. V gave up 2 bases and J gave up 9 bases, with 19 bases separating them. Germline lookup yields CDR1 MGHRA and CDR2 YSYEKL. The chain's CDR3 is CASSQMIEPGPSYTF. As DNA, the CDR3 is TGCGCCAGCAGCCAAATGATAGAACCGGGACCTAGCTACACCTTC.

This clonotype showed up many times. V gene TRBV2 combines with J gene TRBJ2-7; possible D gene TRBD2, 6 bases. The germline V and J ends were trimmed by 11 bases and 1 base, with 15 bases remaining between them. This CDR3 is built from 13 residues. CDR1 and CDR2 from the germline V gene are SNHLY and FYNNEI. For the CDR3, the DNA is TGTGCCTCCGGGCGGCGGGGTTCCTACGAGCAGTACTTC. Its protein is CASGRRGSYEQYF.

This chain joins TRBV6-2 or TRBV6-3 and TRBJ2-7; TRBD2 matches 11 bases. The CDR3 contains 19 residues. Germline CDR1 reads MNHEY; CDR2 reads SVGEGT. Trimming at V came to 6 bases and at J to 7 bases, leaving 23 bases not matched to a gene. The CDR3: CASSPFEQTSGRRNREQYF. CDR3 DNA: TGTGCCAGCAGCCCCTTCGAACAAACTAGCGGGAGAAGGAATCGGGAGCAGTACTTC.

This clonotype has only a few counts. The V call is TRBV19, the J call TRBJ2-5; 9 bases are a match to TRBD1. The V and J ends lost 3 bases and 6 bases, in that order; junction bases with no gene match: 20. CDR1 and CDR2 from the germline V gene are LNHDA and SQIVND (reference sequence). This CDR3 has 19 residues. The CDR3 nucleotides are TGTGCCAGTAGTATGTCTCCCCCGGGCCTACAGGGGGCCGCAAAGACCCAGTACTTC. Protein: CASSMSPPGLQGAAKTQYF.

This clonotype occurred a few times. The chain uses TRBV7-2 and TRBJ1-5, with 11 bases lining up with TRBD1. The CDR3 is 17 amino acids. The germline gives CDR1 SGHTA, CDR2 FQGNSA. J lost 2 bases, V lost 1 base, and 4 bases had no gene match. The CDR3 sequence: CASSLGTGGFRNQPQHF. The CDR3 nucleotides read TGTGCCAGCAGCTTAGGGACAGGGGGCTTTCGCAATCAGCCCCAGCATTTT.

At least ten counts were recorded for this clonotype. CDR3 sequence reads: CASKTGRDTEAFF. As DNA, the CDR3 is TGTGCCAGCAAAACAGGGCGAGACACTGAAGCTTTCTTT. V and J are TRBV6-1 and TRBJ1-1; the D gene is possibly TRBD1 (6 bases). V lost 7 bases and J lost 3, with 12 bases in between. The CDR3 runs to 13 residues. Germline CDR1 and CDR2: MNHNS and SASEGT.

This clonotype was found many times. The rearrangement links TRBV12-3 or TRBV12-4 to TRBJ1-1; TRBD1 might be the D (5 bases). V lost 3 bases to trimming and J lost 1 base, with 12 bases between them. The CDR3 spans 15 residues. Here the CDR3 DNA reads TGTGCCAGCAGTTTCGTCGGGACGGAGAACACTGAAGCTTTCTTT. This gives the protein CASSFVGTENTEAFF.

The chain is built from TRBV19 and TRBJ1-1, with D unclear. The length of the CDR3 is 12 residues. Germline CDR1 is LNHDA and CDR2 is SQIVND (reference sequence). V lost 3 bases and J 7 bases, leaving 9 bases between the germline ends. The CDR3 DNA reads TGTGCCAGTAGTATTGGGTGGAATGAAGCTTTCTTT. Its translation is CASSIGWNEAFF.

The chain carries TRBV20-1 and TRBJ1-1; 8 nucleotides align to TRBD1. Germline loops: CDR1 DFQATT, CDR2 SNEGSKA (reference sequence). Unmatched junction bases numbered 9, after V lost 5 bases and J lost 7 bases. The CDR3 contains 13 residues. The CDR3 bases are TGCAGTGCTTGGAAGGACAGGGAGGGTGAAGCTTTCTTT. It codes for CSAWKDREGEAFF.